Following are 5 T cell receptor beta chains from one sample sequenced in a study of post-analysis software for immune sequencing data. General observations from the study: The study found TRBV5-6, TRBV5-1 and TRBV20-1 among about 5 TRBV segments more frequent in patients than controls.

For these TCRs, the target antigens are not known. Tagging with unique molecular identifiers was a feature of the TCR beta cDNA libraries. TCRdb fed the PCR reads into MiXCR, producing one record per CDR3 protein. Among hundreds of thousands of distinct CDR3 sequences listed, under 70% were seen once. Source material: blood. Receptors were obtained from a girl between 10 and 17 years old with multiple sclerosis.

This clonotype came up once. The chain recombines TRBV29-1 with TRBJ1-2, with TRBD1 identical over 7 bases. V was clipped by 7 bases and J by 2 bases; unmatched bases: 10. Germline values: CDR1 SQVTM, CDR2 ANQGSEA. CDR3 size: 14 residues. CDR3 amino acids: CSGYGGGQNYGYTF. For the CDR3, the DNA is TGCAGCGGATACGGGGGGGGACAGAACTATGGCTACACCTTC.

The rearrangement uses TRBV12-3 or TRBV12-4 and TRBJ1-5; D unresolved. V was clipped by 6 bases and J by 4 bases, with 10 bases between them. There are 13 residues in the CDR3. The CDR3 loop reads CASSHSGNQPQHF. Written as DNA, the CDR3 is TGTGCCAGCAGCCACAGTGGTAATCAGCCCCAGCATTTT.

The DNA of the CDR3 is TGTGCCAGCAGCCCTCTCCCACAGGGGAGTAGAACTGAAGCTTTCTTT. It specifies CASSPLPQGSRTEAFF. The rearrangement joins TRBV5-5 to TRBJ1-1, with TRBD1 matching over 7 bases. The CDR3 has 16 residues. Looked up from germline, CDR1 is SGHKS and CDR2 is YYEKEE (reference sequence). With V trimmed by 4 bases and J by 5 bases, 14 bases remained unmatched.

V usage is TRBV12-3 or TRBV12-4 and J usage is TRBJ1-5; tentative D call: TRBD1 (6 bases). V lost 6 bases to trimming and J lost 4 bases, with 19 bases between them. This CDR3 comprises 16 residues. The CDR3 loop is CASSPWAGAGNQPQHF. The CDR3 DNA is TGTGCCAGCAGCCCCTGGGCAGGGGCAGGAAATCAGCCCCAGCATTTT.

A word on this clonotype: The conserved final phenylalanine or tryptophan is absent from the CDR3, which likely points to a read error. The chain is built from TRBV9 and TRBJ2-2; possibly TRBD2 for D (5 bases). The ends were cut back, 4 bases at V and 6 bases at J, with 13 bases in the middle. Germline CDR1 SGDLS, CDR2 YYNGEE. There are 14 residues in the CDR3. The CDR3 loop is CASSRQTRPGELFC. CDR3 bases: TGTGCCAGCAGCCGCCAAACTAGACCCGGGGAGCTGTTTTGT.